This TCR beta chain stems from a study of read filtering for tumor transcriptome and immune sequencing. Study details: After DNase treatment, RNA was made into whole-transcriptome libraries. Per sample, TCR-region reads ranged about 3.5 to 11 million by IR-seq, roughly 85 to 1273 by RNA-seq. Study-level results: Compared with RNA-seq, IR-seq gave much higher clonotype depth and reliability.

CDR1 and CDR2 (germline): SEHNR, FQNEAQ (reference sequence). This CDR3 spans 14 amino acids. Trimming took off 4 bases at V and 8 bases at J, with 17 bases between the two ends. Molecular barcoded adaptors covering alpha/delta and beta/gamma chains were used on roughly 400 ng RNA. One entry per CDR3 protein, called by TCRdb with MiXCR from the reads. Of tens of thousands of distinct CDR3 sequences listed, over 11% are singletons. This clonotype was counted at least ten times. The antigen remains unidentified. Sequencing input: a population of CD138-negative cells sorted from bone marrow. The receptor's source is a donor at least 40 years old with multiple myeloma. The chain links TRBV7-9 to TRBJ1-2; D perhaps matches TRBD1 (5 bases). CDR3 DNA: TGTGCCAGCAGCTCCCCCCTAGATGGGGCGGGCTACACCTTC. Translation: CASSSPLDGAGYTF.